This T cell receptor beta chain comes out of a study of beta chain features in type 1 diabetes. Via the markers CD45RO/CCR7/CD25/CD127/CD95/CD27, stem cell-like memory, regulatory, central memory and naive CD4+ cells were sorted. Isolated RNA was reverse transcribed in full, so expressed TCRB transcripts were sequenced. Average reads for naive, central memory and regulatory T cell samples were some 3.9 million. The method was immunoSEQ multiplex PCR; TCRdb's version includes in-frame clones alone and lacks a portion of them. Altogether 970,000 or so clones are present, under 20% being singletons, with the ten largest covering 0.023%. V trimming: 3 bases; J trimming: 7 bases; junction bases outside the gene matches: 9. Germline V gene lookup returns CDR1 SGHDT and CDR2 YYEEEE. This CDR3 spans 14 amino acids.

This chain uses TRBV5-6 with TRBJ1-2, with TRBD1 matching over 7 bases. The specimen sequenced was naive CD4+ T cells from blood. This receptor was obtained from a woman aged 18 to 35 in good health. The CDR3 DNA follows: TGTGCCAGCAGCTGGGGGACAGAGGTTGTTGGCTACACCTTC. Translating it yields CASSWGTEVVGYTF.